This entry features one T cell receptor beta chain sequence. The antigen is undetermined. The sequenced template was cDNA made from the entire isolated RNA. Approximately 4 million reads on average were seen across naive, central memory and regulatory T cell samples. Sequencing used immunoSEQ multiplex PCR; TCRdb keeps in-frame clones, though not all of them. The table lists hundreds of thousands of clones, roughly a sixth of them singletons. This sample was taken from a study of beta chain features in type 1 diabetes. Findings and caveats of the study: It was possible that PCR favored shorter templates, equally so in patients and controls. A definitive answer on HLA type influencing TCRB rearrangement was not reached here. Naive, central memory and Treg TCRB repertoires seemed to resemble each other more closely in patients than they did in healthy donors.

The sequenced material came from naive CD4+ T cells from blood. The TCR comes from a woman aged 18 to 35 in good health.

CDR3 protein: CASSLGVSGSTYEQYF. CDR3 coding DNA: TGTGCCAGCAGCTTAGGGGTTAGCGGGAGTACCTACGAGCAGTACTTC. The chain is built from TRBV7-9 and TRBJ2-7, with 9 bases matching TRBD2. V lost 1 base to trimming and J lost 2 bases; unmatched junction nucleotides: 6. CDR1 SEHNR and CDR2 FQNEAQ come from the germline V gene (reference sequence). The CDR3 runs to 16 residues.